One sample yielded the 28 T cell receptor beta chains listed below, sequenced in a study of blood T cell repertoires in COVID-19. Data came from immunoSEQ multiplex PCR; TCRdb stores just in-frame clones and leaves some out. The table has under 250,000 clones, about 82% seen once; the top ten hold 9% to 15%. Specimen: peripheral blood. The receptor source for this set is a man aged 80 or over with acute or convalescent COVID-19.

The chain recombines TRBV27 with TRBJ1-6; TRBD1 aligns across 8 bases. The CDR3 has 16 amino acids. The J segment lost 7 bases and the V segment lost 2 bases, leaving 7 bases of the junction unmatched. Germline lookup yields CDR1 MNHEY and CDR2 SMNVEV (reference sequence). CDR3 amino acids: CASSLTPPGGNSPLHF. The CDR3 DNA reads TGTGCCAGCAGTTTAACCCCGCCAGGGGGCAATTCACCCCTCCACTTT.

This chain connects TRBV18 to TRBJ1-4; D is uncertain. Trimming left V 3 bases short and J 4 bases short, with 9 bases between. Germline V gene data show CDR1 as KGHSH and CDR2 as LQKENI. This CDR3 contains 14 residues. CDR3 sequence (DNA): TGTGCCAGCTCACCTGGACTGTATAATGAAAAACTGTTTTTT. Its translation: CASSPGLYNEKLFF. The variable domain in full, with the rest retrieved from reference TRBV18 and TRBJ1-4, is NAGVMQNPRHLVRRRGQEARLRCSPMKGHSHVYWYRQLPEEGLKFMVYLQKENIIDESGMPKERFSAEFPKEGPSILRIQQVVRGDSAAYFCASSPGLYNEKLFFGSGTQLSVL.

The V call is TRBV18, the J call TRBJ1-2, with D tentatively TRBD1 (6 bases). Trimming stripped 8 bases from V and 4 bases from J, with 14 bases between. Germline V CDR1 and CDR2: KGHSH, LQKENI. This CDR3 has 13 residues. CDR3 loop: CASTEQGGYGYTF. The DNA of the CDR3 is TGTGCCAGCACGGAACAGGGTGGCTATGGCTACACCTTC.

A note on this clone: Since a much larger clone is just one base distant, this may be a read error. The V and J genes are TRBV28 and TRBJ1-5, with D hard to call. With 7 bases removed from V and 2 bases from J, the gap between germline ends came to 9 bases. This CDR3 spans 13 amino acids. Germline V gene data show CDR1 as MDHEN and CDR2 as SYDVKM. CDR3 sequence: CASTRGGNQPQHF. The DNA for the CDR3 is TGTGCCAGCACCCGCGGAGGCAATCAGCCCCAGCATTTT.

The genes are TRBV7-2 and TRBJ1-4; D is ambiguous. In germline, CDR1 is SGHTA, CDR2 FQGNSA. The CDR3 runs to 15 residues. Trimming took 7 bases from V and 3 from J, leaving 15 bases between them. The chain's CDR3 is CASTTPGGANEKLFF. CDR3 bases: TGTGCCAGCACTACCCCGGGTGGCGCTAATGAAAAACTGTTTTTT.

J is TRBJ1-2 and V is TRBV28; no reliable D call. From germline, CDR1 is MDHEN and CDR2 SYDVKM. The CDR3 runs to 11 residues. V gave up 6 bases and J gave up 5 bases, with 7 bases separating them. CDR3 loop: CASRPRYGYTF. CDR3 coding DNA: TGTGCCAGCAGACCGAGATATGGCTACACCTTC.

DNA for the CDR3: TGTGCCAGCAGTTTCTCTCGCGGGACAGGGGGCTTGGGAAATTCACCCCTCCACTTT. It translates to CASSFSRGTGGLGNSPLHF. The V gene is TRBV28, the J gene TRBJ1-6; TRBD1 agrees at 12 bases. CDR1 and CDR2 from the germline V gene are MDHEN and SYDVKM. The CDR3 spans 19 residues. The V gene end was trimmed by 3 bases and the J gene end by 7 bases; junction bases not matched to a gene: 13.

CDR3 nucleotide sequence: TGTGCCACCTACAGTGCTAACTATGGCTACACCTTC. Translated: CATYSANYGYTF. The genes are TRBV7-9 and TRBJ1-2; no reliable D call. Germline lookup yields CDR1 SEHNR and CDR2 FQNEAQ (reference sequence). V lost 10 bases, J lost 0 bases, and 9 bases lay in between. CDR3 length equals 12 residues.

CDR3: CASSLEEVNYGYTF. As DNA, the CDR3 is TGTGCCAGCAGCTTAGAGGAGGTGAACTATGGCTACACCTTC. The chain couples TRBV7-2 to TRBJ1-2; no firm D call. The CDR3 contains 14 residues. CDR1 SGHTA and CDR2 FQGNSA come from the germline V gene. The V end lost 1 base, the J end lost 2 bases, and 8 bases lay between the germline ends. Full variable domain (remainder filled in from reference TRBV7-2 and TRBJ1-2): GAGVSQSPSNKVTEKGKDVELRCDPISGHTALYWYRQSLGQGLEFLIYFQGNSAPDKSGLPSDRFSAERTGGSVSTLTIQRTQQEDSAVYLCASSLEEVNYGYTFGSGTRLTVV.

The V gene is TRBV19, the J gene TRBJ1-2, with 12 positions matching TRBD1. The CDR3 length is 15 residues. CDR1 is LNHDA and CDR2 is SQIVND in the germline V gene (reference sequence). V dropped 10 bases and J dropped 6; count of bases not matched to a gene: 12. This CDR3 is CATHPGTGGRDGYTF. CDR3 in DNA: TGTGCCACCCACCCCGGGACAGGGGGCAGGGATGGCTACACCTTC.

A note on this clone: The same CDR3 is also encoded by other DNA sequences in this sample. The V gene is TRBV28, the J gene TRBJ1-1, with unresolved D. Trimming removed 6 bases from V and 2 bases from J, with 10 bases in between. CDR1 MDHEN and CDR2 SYDVKM come from the germline V gene. This CDR3 is built from 13 residues. CDR3 protein: CASSSGLNTEAFF. DNA for the CDR3: TGTGCCAGCAGCTCCGGACTTAACACTGAAGCTTTCTTT.

This clone has just a few counts. The CDR3 loop reads CASSQDRSGGASSYNEQFF. CDR3 in DNA: TGCGCCAGCAGCCAAGATAGGAGCGGGGGGGCCAGTTCCTACAATGAGCAGTTCTTC. This chain links TRBV4-1 with TRBJ2-1, with 10 bases lining up with TRBD2. V shed 0 bases, J shed 1 base, and the junction held 9 bases outside the gene matches. The V gene's germline CDR1 is MGHRA and CDR2 YSYEKL. This CDR3 has 19 residues.

The chain couples TRBV11-2 to TRBJ2-7, with 10 bases identical to TRBD2. This CDR3 has 18 amino acids. The V segment lost 5 bases and the J segment 0 bases; nucleotides outside the gene matches: 13. Germline-derived CDR1 and CDR2 are SGHAT and FQNNGV. Here the CDR3 DNA reads TGTGCCAGCAGCGCCGGACTAGCGGCACGAAGGAGCTCCTACGAGCAGTACTTC. Translating gives CASSAGLAARRSSYEQYF. Supplemented by reference TRBV11-2 and TRBJ2-7, the full variable domain reads EAGVAQSPRYKIIEKRQSVAFWCNPISGHATLYWYQQILGQGPKLLIQFQNNGVVDDSQLPKDRFSAERLKGVDSTLKIQPAKLEDSAVYLCASSAGLAARRSSYEQYFGPGTRLTVT.

This chain links TRBV28 with TRBJ2-3; D not certain. CDR3 length: 16 amino acids. V lost 5 bases and J lost 1, with 16 bases in between. CDR1 and CDR2 from the germline V gene are MDHEN and SYDVKM. This chain's CDR3 is CASSPTVSVGTDTQYF. The CDR3 coding sequence is TGTGCCAGCAGTCCTACAGTCTCTGTCGGCACAGATACGCAGTATTTT.

This clone has a handful of counts. CDR3 sequence: CASSGHNVLTF. In nucleotides, the CDR3 is TGTGCCAGCAGCGGGCATAACGTCCTGACTTTC. The V call is TRBV9, the J call TRBJ2-6; no firm D call. The CDR3 runs 11 residues. From germline, CDR1 is SGDLS and CDR2 YYNGEE. V shed 3 bases and J shed 10 bases, with 5 bases lying between them.

The chain carries TRBV15 and TRBJ1-4; the D is unclear. The V and J ends lost 0 bases and 8 bases respectively, with 16 bases between them. The CDR3 loop spans 16 amino acids. Germline CDR1 LNHNV, CDR2 YYDKDF (reference sequence). This CDR3 reads CATSRDVKTTTEKLFF. The CDR3 nucleotides read TGTGCCACCAGCAGAGATGTTAAAACAACAACCGAAAAACTGTTTTTT.

This clone appeared once. V gene TRBV28 combines with J gene TRBJ2-7; a possible D gene is TRBD2 (5 bases). Per the germline V gene, CDR1 is MDHEN and CDR2 is SYDVKM. There are 12 residues in the CDR3. Trimming shortened V by 6 bases and J by 4 bases, and 10 bases separated the two germline ends. CDR3 sequence: CASSPGYYEQYF. The CDR3 DNA follows: TGTGCCAGCAGCCCGGGATATTACGAGCAGTACTTC.

V and J are TRBV5-1 and TRBJ1-4; 7 nucleotides match TRBD1. V lost 1 base and J lost 3; bases outside the gene matches: 3. The CDR3 consists of 15 residues. In germline, CDR1 is SGHRS, CDR2 YFSETQ. This CDR3 is CASSLQTGANEKLFF. CDR3 DNA: TGCGCCAGCAGCTTGCAAACAGGGGCTAATGAAAAACTGTTTTTT.

This chain joins TRBV28 and TRBJ1-2; possibly TRBD1 for D (5 bases). V was trimmed by 3 bases and J by 5 bases, leaving 10 bases between them. CDR1 MDHEN and CDR2 SYDVKM come from the germline V gene. The CDR3 consists of 13 residues. The CDR3 protein is CASSFSGGYGYTF. The DNA for the CDR3 is TGTGCCAGCAGTTTCAGTGGGGGGTATGGCTACACCTTC.

This clone appeared a single time. V and J are TRBV5-5 and TRBJ2-5, with TRBD2 identical over 8 bases. CDR1 is SGHKS, CDR2 YYEKEE, per germline (reference sequence). This CDR3 comprises 14 residues. V was clipped by 3 bases and J by 1 base; unmatched bases: 2. CDR3 loop: CASSYGGGQETQYF. In DNA form, the CDR3 reads TGTGCCAGCAGCTACGGGGGGGGCCAAGAGACCCAGTACTTC. The full variable domain, completed using reference TRBV5-5 and TRBJ2-5, is DAGVTQSPTHLIKTRGQQVTLRCSPISGHKSVSWYQQVLGQGPQFIFQYYEKEERGRGNFPDRFSARQFPNYSSELNVNALLLGDSALYLCASSYGGGQETQYFGPGTRLLVL.

V and J are TRBV7-3 and TRBJ1-6; 8 positions match TRBD1. Germline values: CDR1 SGHTA, CDR2 FQGTGA. With 4 bases clipped from V and 8 bases from J, the junction kept 1 base outside the gene matches. This CDR3 is 13 amino acids long. CDR3 in amino acids: CASSSDRDSPLHF. CDR3 bases: TGTGCCAGCAGCTCGGACAGGGATTCACCCCTCCACTTT. The variable domain in full, with the rest retrieved from reference TRBV7-3 and TRBJ1-6, is GAGVSQTPSNKVTEKGKYVELRCDPISGHTALYWYRQSLGQGPEFLIYFQGTGAADDSGLPNDRFFAVRPEGSVSTLKIQRTERGDSAVYLCASSSDRDSPLHFGNGTRLTVT.

The CDR3 loop is CASSQGQGNYGYTF. The CDR3 DNA reads as TGTGCCAGCAGCCAAGGTCAGGGTAACTATGGCTACACCTTC. This chain connects TRBV3-1 (or the pseudogene TRBV3-2) to TRBJ1-2; possible D gene TRBD1, 5 bases. The V gene lost 1 base and the J gene lost 1 base, with 7 bases spanning the gap. Looked up from germline, CDR1 is LGHDT and CDR2 is YNNKEL (reference sequence). There are 14 residues in the CDR3.

The chain uses TRBV2 and TRBJ1-1, with D possibly being TRBD1 (5 bases). This CDR3 has 14 amino acids. V gave up 3 bases and J gave up 5 bases, with 13 bases separating them. Germline CDR1 is SNHLY and CDR2 is FYNNEI. The CDR3 coding sequence is TGTGCCAGCAGTGAGCAGGGAGGTTTAACTGAAGCTTTCTTT. Residues: CASSEQGGLTEAFF. The variable domain in full, completed from reference TRBV2 and TRBJ1-1, reads EPEVTQTPSHQVTQMGQEVILRCVPISNHLYFYWYRQILGQKVEFLVSFYNNEISEKSEIFDDQFSVERPDGSNFTLKIRSTKLEDSAMYFCASSEQGGLTEAFFGQGTRLTVV.

This chain joins TRBV19 and TRBJ1-4, with D maybe TRBD1 (6 bases). Trimming removed 3 bases from V and 0 bases from J, with 20 bases in between. This CDR3 comprises 19 residues. CDR1 LNHDA and CDR2 SQIVND come from the germline V gene (reference sequence). The CDR3 DNA reads TGTGCCAGTAGTATTAGGGGGATTTGGCGACAGTCAACTAATGAAAAACTGTTTTTT. Protein product: CASSIRGIWRQSTNEKLFF.

Concerning this clone: The same CDR3 also results from other DNA sequences found in this sample. The rearrangement uses TRBV5-1 and TRBJ1-1, with 8 positions matching TRBD1. V lost 1 base and J lost 1; bases outside the gene matches: 0. The CDR3 loop spans 14 amino acids. CDR1 is SGHRS, CDR2 YFSETQ, per germline. The CDR3 loop is CASSLTGGNTEAFF. The CDR3, as DNA: TGCGCCAGCAGCTTGACAGGGGGGAACACTGAAGCTTTCTTT.

The rearrangement links TRBV6-5 to TRBJ2-3; 7 nucleotides agree with TRBD2. The germline V gene encodes CDR1 MNHEY and CDR2 SVGAGI. This CDR3 comprises 15 residues. V dropped 7 bases and J dropped 4; count of bases not matched to a gene: 11. CDR3 coding DNA: TGTGCCAGCACCCTAAACAGCGGGAACGCAGATACGCAGTATTTT. Amino acids: CASTLNSGNADTQYF.

CDR3 nucleotide sequence: TGTGCCAGCAGCCAAGACGGACAGTCTCGGAATAATTCACCCCTCCACTTT. Translation gives CASSQDGQSRNNSPLHF. V and J are TRBV3-1 (or the pseudogene TRBV3-2) and TRBJ1-6, with D perhaps matching TRBD1 (6 bases). Germline lookup yields CDR1 LGHDT and CDR2 YNNKEL (reference sequence). V gave up 0 bases and J gave up 5 bases, with 14 bases separating them. The CDR3 totals 17 residues.

CDR3 DNA: TGTGCCAGCAGTGCCCACGGGACAGGGGGCGACGAGCAGTACTTC. The encoded protein is CASSAHGTGGDEQYF. The gene calls are TRBV7-2 and TRBJ2-7; 12 bases map to TRBD1. Trimming took 6 bases from V and 5 from J; bases not matched to a gene: 8. Per germline, CDR1 SGHTA and CDR2 FQGNSA. This CDR3 has 15 amino acids. Supplemented by reference TRBV7-2 and TRBJ2-7, the full variable domain reads GAGVSQSPSNKVTEKGKDVELRCDPISGHTALYWYRQSLGQGLEFLIYFQGNSAPDKSGLPSDRFSAERTGGSVSTLTIQRTQQEDSAVYLCASSAHGTGGDEQYFGPGTRLTVT.